This T cell receptor (beta chain) was obtained from a study of response to subunit inactivated influenza vaccine. With 3 bases removed from V and 3 bases from J, the gap between germline ends came to 5 bases. There are 12 residues in the CDR3. CDR1 is LNHNV and CDR2 is YYDKDF in the germline V gene (reference sequence). One entry per CDR3 protein results from TCRdb running MiXCR on the RT-PCR reads. This sample has under 500,000 distinct CDR3 sequences, with about 10% found just once. The TCR sequence derives from a man between 50 and 59 years old who received an inactivated influenza vaccine. V and J are TRBV15 and TRBJ2-5; D remains unclear. Sequences were derived from PBMCs from blood, sampled more than 35 days after vaccination. CDR3 loop: CATSRGKETQYF. Here the CDR3 DNA reads TGTGCCACCAGCAGGGGGAAAGAGACCCAGTACTTC.